This T cell receptor beta chain was profiled in a study of post-analysis software for immune sequencing data. Points from the study as a whole: Under the F measure, samples that were prepared in one batch clustered strongly together. TRBV segments more frequent in patients than in controls numbered roughly 5 and included TRBV5-6, TRBV5-1 and TRBV20-1. Comparison with controls showed significantly lower normalized Chao1 diversity in multiple sclerosis patients.

Remarks on this clonotype: Its antigen is as yet unknown.

CDR1 is SGHRS, CDR2 YFSETQ, per germline. The CDR3 spans 14 residues. V dropped 4 bases and J dropped 6; count of bases not matched to a gene: 7. Libraries were made from TCR beta cDNA, and they carried unique molecular identifiers. Using its own MiXCR run on the PCR reads, TCRdb lists one record per CDR3 protein. This sample has about 460,000 distinct CDR3 sequences; approximately 46% occur once, and the top ten carry 12%. Source material: blood. This sequence was found in a girl aged 10-17 years with multiple sclerosis. V usage is TRBV5-1 and J usage is TRBJ2-1; 7 bases line up with TRBD2. The CDR3 spells CASSLAESVNEQFF. The CDR3 DNA reads TGCGCCAGCAGCCTAGCGGAGTCTGTCAATGAGCAGTTCTTC.